Listed here are 13 T cell receptor beta chains from one sample, sequenced in a study of prognosis after radiotherapy for stage I lung cancer. From genomic DNA, TCR beta CDR3 was amplified by two-round multiplex PCR. It was primers specific to each TRBV and TRBJ gene that first-round PCR used. TCRdb ran MiXCR on the multiplex PCR reads and lists one entry per CDR3 protein. The sample shows roughly 25,000 distinct CDR3 sequences, around 36% of them seen only once. This sample comprised PBMCs, obtained before or after stereotactic body radiation therapy (not recorded which). The receptor set was obtained from a donor over 45 with non-small cell lung cancer.

Note on this clonotype: This likely came from a read error, as a far larger clone is one base away. The rearrangement uses TRBV5-1 and TRBJ2-7; D perhaps matches TRBD2 (6 bases). The closer fit of TRBJ2-1 to the DNA end suggests the J call may be wrong. This CDR3 comprises 12 residues. The germline CDR1 and CDR2 sequences are SGHRS and YFSETQ. In DNA form, the CDR3 reads TGCACCAGCAGCTCCGGGGACTTCCAGCAGTTCTTC. It encodes CTSSSGDFQQFF.

This clonotype was seen at least ten times. The chain has TRBV2 and TRBJ1-1; no reliable D call. Germline-derived CDR1 and CDR2 are SNHLY and FYNNEI. The CDR3 has 14 amino acids. V shed 8 bases and J shed 1 base, with 14 bases lying between them. The CDR3 loop is CASGSGMGNTEAFF. CDR3 DNA sequence: TGTGCCAGCGGATCCGGTATGGGGAACACTGAAGCTTTCTTT. The full variable domain, rest sourced from reference TRBV2 and TRBJ1-1, is EPEVTQTPSHQVTQMGQEVILRCVPISNHLYFYWYRQILGQKVEFLVSFYNNEISEKSEIFDDQFSVERPDGSNFTLKIRSTKLEDSAMYFCASGSGMGNTEAFFGQGTRLTVV.

This clonotype has at least ten counts. The chain employs TRBV5-1 and TRBJ2-3, with a weak D call TRBD1 (6 bases). The germline V gene encodes CDR1 SGHRS and CDR2 YFSETQ. The germline V and J ends were trimmed by 0 bases and 2 bases, with 13 bases remaining between them. This CDR3 is 16 amino acids long. The chain's CDR3 is CASSLAPGQDTDTQYF. DNA for the CDR3: TGCGCCAGCAGCTTGGCTCCGGGACAAGACACAGATACGCAGTATTTT.

The chain couples TRBV7-9 to TRBJ2-1; a possible D gene is TRBD2 (6 bases). The CDR3 is made up of 14 amino acids. The germline V gene has CDR1 SEHNR and CDR2 FQNEAQ (reference sequence). V lost 7 bases to trimming and J lost 12 bases, with 22 bases between them. CDR3 bases: TGTGCCAGCATGGGGGAGGTGGGGTCTACTGCGCAGTTCTTC. Amino acids: CASMGEVGSTAQFF. The variable domain in full, completed from reference TRBV7-9 and TRBJ2-1, reads DTGVSQNPRHKITKRGQNVTFRCDPISEHNRLYWYRQTLGQGPEFLTYFQNEAQLEKSRLLSDRFSAERPKGSFSTLEIQRTEQGDSAMYLCASMGEVGSTAQFFGPGTRLTVL.

This rearrangement joins TRBV2 to TRBJ1-2; D is possibly TRBD1 (6 bases). V was shortened by 6 bases and J by 4 bases, with 12 bases between the two germline ends. The germline V gene has CDR1 SNHLY and CDR2 FYNNEI. There are 13 residues in the CDR3. The CDR3 sequence is CASSPGGGYGYTF. CDR3 bases: TGTGCCAGCAGCCCTGGAGGGGGCTATGGCTACACCTTC.

Of note for this clonotype: A far more abundant clone sits one base away, making this likely a read error. The DNA of the CDR3 is TGTGCCAGCATCCCGACTAGCGGGACCTACGAGCAGTACTTC. It codes for CASIPTSGTYEQYF. The chain combines TRBV2 with TRBJ2-7, with 11 positions matching TRBD2. The V gene end was trimmed by 7 bases and the J gene end by 2 bases; junction bases not matched to a gene: 4. The CDR3 covers 14 residues. The germline V gene has CDR1 SNHLY and CDR2 FYNNEI.

CDR3: CAISEGAAGIAKNIQYF. The CDR3 nucleotides read TGTGCCATCAGTGAGGGAGCGGCCGGGATAGCCAAAAACATTCAGTACTTC. The chain is built from TRBV10-3 and TRBJ2-4, with D tentatively TRBD2 (5 bases). Germline CDR1 ENHRY, CDR2 SYGVKD. V shed 2 bases and J shed 0 bases, with 14 bases lying between them. The CDR3 runs to 17 residues.

The table lists this clonotype with many counts. The chain has TRBV5-6 and TRBJ2-1; 8 bases agree with TRBD2. This CDR3 is 15 amino acids long. The germline CDR1 and CDR2 sequences are SGHDT and YYEEEE. The J segment lost 0 bases and the V segment lost 4 bases, leaving 3 bases of the junction unmatched. CDR3 sequence reads: CASSLGRASYNEQFF. The CDR3 DNA sequence: TGTGCCAGCAGCCTCGGGAGGGCCTCCTACAATGAGCAGTTCTTC.

At least ten counts were recorded for this clonotype. The junction does not match germline at one end; this may be a read error. The chain joins TRBV7-7 to TRBJ2-1; 7 bases fit TRBD2. Germline V gene data show CDR1 as SSHAT and CDR2 as FNYEAQ (reference sequence). The CDR3 runs 15 residues. The CDR3 sequence: CASSPGLGTYNEQFF. The CDR3 DNA sequence: TGTGCTAGCAGCCCCGGACTAGGAACCTACAATGAGCAGTTCTTC. The full variable domain, in which reference TRBV7-7 and TRBJ2-1 provide the parts outside the CDR3, is GAGVSQSPRYKVTKRGQDVTLRCDPISSHATLYWYQQALGQGPEFLTYFNYEAQPDKSGLPSDRFSAERPEGSISTLTIQRTEQRDSAMYRCASSPGLGTYNEQFFGPGTRLTVL.

In its sample, this clonotype was seen many times. The gene calls are TRBV9 and TRBJ2-3; 7 bases are shared with TRBD2. The germline V gene has CDR1 SGDLS and CDR2 YYNGEE. Germline trimming cut 0 bases from V and 3 bases from J; bases unmatched to any gene: 7. The CDR3 is 16 amino acids. The CDR3 DNA is TGTGCCAGCAGCGTAGCAAGCGGGATAAGTACAGATACGCAGTATTTT. It translates to CASSVASGISTDTQYF.

This clonotype was counted a few times. The chain has TRBV24-1 and TRBJ2-1; 9 nucleotides agree with TRBD1. Per germline, CDR1 KGHDR and CDR2 SFDVKD. The V gene end was trimmed by 4 bases and the J gene end by 6 bases; junction bases not matched to a gene: 9. The CDR3 totals 16 residues. CDR3 nucleotides: TGTGCCACCAGTGACACCGGGACAGGGATCGGCAATGAGCAGTTCTTC. Protein: CATSDTGTGIGNEQFF.

With respect to this clonotype: Without the conserved terminal phenylalanine or tryptophan, this CDR3 likely stems from a read error. The chain joins TRBV6-5 to TRBJ1-3; D is uncertain. The V end was cut by 2 bases, the J end by 4 bases, with 3 bases between. Per germline, CDR1 MNHEY and CDR2 SVGAGI. The CDR3 is made up of 12 amino acids. The CDR3 DNA follows: TGTGCCAGCAGTTACCAGGGAAACACCATATATTCT. This translates into CASSYQGNTIYS.

This clonotype was counted ten times or more. J is TRBJ2-1 and V is TRBV24-1, with D possibly called TRBD1 or TRBD2 (5 bases each). The CDR3 has 14 amino acids. The V end lost 4 bases, the J end lost 2 bases, and 8 bases lay between the germline ends. CDR1 is KGHDR, CDR2 SFDVKD, per germline. CDR3 amino acids: CATSEVGAYNEQFF. CDR3 sequence (DNA): TGTGCCACCAGTGAAGTGGGGGCCTACAATGAGCAGTTCTTC.